What follows describes a single TCR beta chain. The clone's antigen remains unknown. Nothing much larger sits one base from this clone, and base qualities are not available. These data belong to a study of T cells in Graves' hyperthyroidism and ophthalmopathy (dated by TCRdb to between 2018 and 2021). Regarding the research as a whole: A discovery cohort of around 100 patients, roughly 45 with Graves' ophthalmopathy and roughly 59 with stable Graves' hyperthyroidism, was used to find distinguishing TCR V-J signatures. Prospective prediction of ophthalmopathy was tested in an independent validation cohort of 18 to 20 hyperthyroidism patients and 17 patients who later progressed to ophthalmopathy. After blood sampling, hyperthyroidism patients were treated with methimazole at a starting dose of 30 mg daily, and ophthalmopathy patients were treated with high-dose intravenous methylprednisolone. In six Graves' hyperthyroidism patients, the study also compared T-cell repertoires from thyroid tissue with T-cell repertoires from blood. The roughly 99 discovery patients were divided at random into training and test sets in a 7:3 ratio. According to the paper, TCR Vbeta CDR3 sequencing was carried out on 135 peripheral blood samples, which came from 40 to 45 ophthalmopathy, around 75 hyperthyroidism and about 17 progressor patients.

The paper's findings and limits, for the study overall: In validation, the model predicted progression to ophthalmopathy with roughly 66% sensitivity and roughly 72% specificity, a median of about 6 months before onset. Most expanded thyroid clonotypes (frequency above 0.001) were also found in blood, which suggests that blood repertoires may mirror thyroid immune responses. Sample size was not statistically predetermined, and investigators were not blinded to group allocation. A 13 V-J signature model separated ophthalmopathy from stable hyperthyroidism, with about 90% sensitivity and about 81% specificity in cross-validation and 80%/75% in testing.

Graves' hyperthyroidism was defined as stable when no progression to ophthalmopathy occurred over 18 months of follow-up. Hyperthyroidism patients were newly diagnosed, had a disease duration of under 2 months, and were aged 18 to 65 years. Exclusion was applied to patients with uncontrolled infections, other autoimmune diseases, pregnancy or lactation. Diagnoses were established on the basis of clinical symptoms, serum thyroxine and TRAb, thyroid ultrasound, and orbital computed tomography. Total RNA was extracted using Trizol reagent, and RNA quality was assessed on an Agilent 2100 Bioanalyzer. TCR beta CDR3 regions were amplified from RNA transcripts. A first-round RT-PCR of the TCR CDR3 used the HTBI primer set with the Qiagen OneStep RT-PCR kit. Libraries were constructed in a second round of multiplex PCR, after which size selection and purification were performed. Paired-end sequencing of the libraries was performed with 100 bp reads on an Illumina HiSeq2000. The authors processed their data as follows. SOAPnuke was used to process the raw data, with reads discarded if the reads contained adapters or uncalled bases, had a mean Phred below 15, or lacked an exact constant-primer or identifier match. High-quality paired reads were merged using COPE v1.2.5, and each unique nucleotide sequence was defined as a clonotype. MiTCR v1.1 was used to align the clonotypes against IMGT TRBV, TRBD and TRBJ reference segments. The analysis was restricted to V-J combinations with a frequency above 0.0001, which together covered roughly 99% of the repertoires. A TCS score was defined as the ratio of F50 (clonal expansion) to E x V (chaos), with BLOSUM62-based TCRdist applied between CDR3 peptides within each V-J. Welch's t-statistics and random forest reduced 514 V-J features to under 15, which were used in a naive Bayes classifier (R e1071). The Morisita-Horn index was used to measure how similar the thyroid and blood repertoires were. The public reads were quality trimmed at Q25 with fastp and then assembled into clones with MiXCR by TCRdb, keeping productive beta chains. For every CDR3 protein sequence, its rows merge into one entry that carries the most common genes and DNA. TCRdb's processing, not the study's, gives the V and J calls here. This sample is represented by approximately 100,000 distinct CDR3 sequences; approximately 39% of them were singletons. Roughly 10% of the sample lies in the top ten.

The source is a woman aged 25 to 39 with Graves' hyperthyroidism. Input material: peripheral blood or thyroid tissue (not recorded which).

The sequenced DNA: TGCAGTGCTTGGGGACTAGTGAACGAGCAGTACTTC. It translates to CSAWGLVNEQYF. This receptor chain uses TRBV20-1 and TRBJ2-7; TRBD2 agrees with 8 junctional bases. The germline V end is reduced by 5 bases and the J end by 5 bases; junction bases left unmatched: 5. The CDR3 numbers 12 residues from cysteine through phenylalanine. CDR3 DNA only is kept here, 36 bases in frame from base 1. Sequences DFQATT (CDR1) and SNEGSKA (CDR2) are obtained from the germline V gene (reference sequence).